This T cell receptor (beta chain) was profiled in a study of blood T cell repertoires in COVID-19. About the research overall: Sources were T cells, B-cell-depleted T cells, or PBMCs; the material itself was cDNA or gDNA.

Enrolled through a virtual design, the participants were between roughly 18 and 95 years of age and came from 24 US areas. Participant-given clinical history determined each cohort assignment. Germline CDR1 reads MGHRA; CDR2 reads YSYEKL. The V end lost 0 bases, the J end lost 4 bases, and 13 bases lay between the germline ends. CDR3 size: 16 residues. Data came from immunoSEQ multiplex PCR; TCRdb stores just in-frame clones and leaves some out. The sample comprises hundreds of thousands of clones, about 90% of which are singletons, and about 6% rests with the top ten. This clonotype was obtained from a woman aged 25 to 39 with acute COVID-19. This sequence joins TRBV4-1 and TRBJ1-5; maybe TRBD1 (5 bases). Material for sequencing was PBMCs or T cells enriched from blood (not recorded which). The CDR3 nucleotides are TGCGCCAGCAGCCAAGATTTTCCAGGGACTAATCAGCCCCAGCATTTT. Amino acid sequence: CASSQDFPGTNQPQHF.